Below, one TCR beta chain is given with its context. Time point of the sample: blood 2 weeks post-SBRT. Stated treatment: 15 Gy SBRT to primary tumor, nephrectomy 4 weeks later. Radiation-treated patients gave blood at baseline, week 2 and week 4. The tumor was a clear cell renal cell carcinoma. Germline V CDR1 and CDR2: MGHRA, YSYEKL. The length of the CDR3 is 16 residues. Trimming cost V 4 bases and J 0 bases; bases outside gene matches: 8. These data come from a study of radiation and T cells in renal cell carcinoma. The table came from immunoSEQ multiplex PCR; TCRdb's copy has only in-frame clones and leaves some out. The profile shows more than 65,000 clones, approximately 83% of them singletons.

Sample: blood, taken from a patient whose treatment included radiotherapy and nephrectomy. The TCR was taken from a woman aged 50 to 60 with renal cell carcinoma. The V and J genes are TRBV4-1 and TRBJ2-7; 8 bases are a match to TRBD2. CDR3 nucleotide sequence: TGCGCCAGCAGCCGAGTGACTAGCGTTCCCTCCTACGAGCAGTACTTC. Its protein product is CASSRVTSVPSYEQYF.